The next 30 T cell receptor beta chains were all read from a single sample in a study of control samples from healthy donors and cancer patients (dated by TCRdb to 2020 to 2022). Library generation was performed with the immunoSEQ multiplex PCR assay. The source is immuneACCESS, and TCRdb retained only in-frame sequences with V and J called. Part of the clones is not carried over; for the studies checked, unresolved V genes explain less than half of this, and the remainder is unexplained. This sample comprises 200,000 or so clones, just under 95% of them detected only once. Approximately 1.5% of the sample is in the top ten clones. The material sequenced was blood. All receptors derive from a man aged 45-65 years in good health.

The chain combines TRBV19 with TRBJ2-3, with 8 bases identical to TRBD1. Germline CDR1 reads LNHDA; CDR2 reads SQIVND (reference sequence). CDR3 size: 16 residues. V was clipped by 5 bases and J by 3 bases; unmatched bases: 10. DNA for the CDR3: TGTGCCAGTAGTCCCCGGAGGACAGGGTTTACAGATACGCAGTATTTT. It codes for CASSPRRTGFTDTQYF. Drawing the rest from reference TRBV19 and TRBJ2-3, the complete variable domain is DGGITQSPKYLFRKEGQNVTLSCEQNLNHDAMYWYRQDPGQGLRLIYYSQIVNDFQKGDIAEGYSVSREKKESFPLTVTSAQKNPTAFYLCASSPRRTGFTDTQYFGPGTRLTVL.

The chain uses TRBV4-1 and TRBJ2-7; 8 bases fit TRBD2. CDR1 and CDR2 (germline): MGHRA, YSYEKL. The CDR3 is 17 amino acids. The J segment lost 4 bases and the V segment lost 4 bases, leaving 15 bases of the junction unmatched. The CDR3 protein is CASSLQFPPGGSYEQYF. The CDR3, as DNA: TGCGCCAGCAGCCTCCAGTTCCCCCCGGGGGGGTCTTACGAGCAGTACTTC.

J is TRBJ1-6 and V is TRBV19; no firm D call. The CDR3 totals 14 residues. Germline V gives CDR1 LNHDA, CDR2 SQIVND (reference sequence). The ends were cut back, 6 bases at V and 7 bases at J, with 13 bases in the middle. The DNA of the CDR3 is TGTGCCAGTAGGGCGGACTTTGAGAATTCACCCCTCCACTTT. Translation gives CASRADFENSPLHF.

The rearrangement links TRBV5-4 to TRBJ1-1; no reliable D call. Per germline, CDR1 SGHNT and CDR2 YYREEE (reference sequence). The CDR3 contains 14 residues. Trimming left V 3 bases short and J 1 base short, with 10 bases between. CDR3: CASSSSGSNTEAFF. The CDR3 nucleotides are TGTGCCAGCAGCTCGTCGGGATCGAACACTGAAGCTTTCTTT.

The CDR3 sequence: CASSKEVPETFSYNEQFF. The CDR3 bases are TGTGCCAGCAGCAAGGAAGTTCCAGAGACCTTCTCCTACAATGAGCAGTTCTTC. The J gene is TRBJ2-1, the V gene TRBV21-1. TRBV21-1 is a recognized pseudogene. The CDR3 spans 18 residues.

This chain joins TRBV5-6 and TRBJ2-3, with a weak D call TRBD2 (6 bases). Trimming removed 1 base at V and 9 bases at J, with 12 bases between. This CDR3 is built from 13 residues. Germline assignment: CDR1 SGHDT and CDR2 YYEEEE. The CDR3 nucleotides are TGTGCCAGCAGCTTGTGGCAGGGACTGACGCAGTATTTT. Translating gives CASSLWQGLTQYF. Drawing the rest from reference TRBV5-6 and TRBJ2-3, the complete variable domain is DAGVTQSPTHLIKTRGQQVTLRCSPKSGHDTVSWYQQALGQGPQFIFQYYEEEERQRGNFPDRFSGHQFPNYSSELNVNALLLGDSALYLCASSLWQGLTQYFGPGTRLTVL.

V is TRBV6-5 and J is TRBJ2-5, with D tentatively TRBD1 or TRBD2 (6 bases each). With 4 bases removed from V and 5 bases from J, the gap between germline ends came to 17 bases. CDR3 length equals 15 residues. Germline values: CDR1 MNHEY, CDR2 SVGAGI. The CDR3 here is CASSCGTPRGETQYF. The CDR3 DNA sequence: TGTGCCAGCAGTTGCGGGACACCACGGGGGGAGACCCAGTACTTC.

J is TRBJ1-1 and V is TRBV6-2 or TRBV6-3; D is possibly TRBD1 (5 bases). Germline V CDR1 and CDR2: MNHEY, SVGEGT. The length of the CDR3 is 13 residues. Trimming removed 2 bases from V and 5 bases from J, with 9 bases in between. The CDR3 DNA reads TGTGCCAGCAGTTACACAGGTGGAACTGAAGCTTTCTTT. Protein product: CASSYTGGTEAFF.

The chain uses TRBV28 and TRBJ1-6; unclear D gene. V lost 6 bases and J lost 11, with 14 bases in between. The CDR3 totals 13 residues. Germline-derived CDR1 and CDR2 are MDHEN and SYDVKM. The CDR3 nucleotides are TGTGCCAGCAGCCGAGACCGGGTGGCACCCCTCCACTTT. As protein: CASSRDRVAPLHF. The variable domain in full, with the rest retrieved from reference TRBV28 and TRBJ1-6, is DVKVTQSSRYLVKRTGEKVFLECVQDMDHENMFWYRQDPGLGLRLIYFSYDVKMKEKGDIPEGYSVSREKKERFSLILESASTNQTSMYLCASSRDRVAPLHFGNGTRLTVT.

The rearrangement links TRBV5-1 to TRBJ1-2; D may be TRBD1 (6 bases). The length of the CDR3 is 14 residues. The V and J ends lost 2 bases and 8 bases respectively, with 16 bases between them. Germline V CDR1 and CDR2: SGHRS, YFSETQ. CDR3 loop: CASSFTQGLRGYTF. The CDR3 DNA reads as TGCGCCAGCAGCTTTACACAGGGATTACGGGGCTACACCTTC.

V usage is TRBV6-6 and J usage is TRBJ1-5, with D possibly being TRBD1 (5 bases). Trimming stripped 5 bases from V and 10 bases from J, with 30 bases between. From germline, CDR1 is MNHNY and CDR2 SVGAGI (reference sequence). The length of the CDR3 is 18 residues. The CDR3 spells CASSRDSPGTGVSYPQHF. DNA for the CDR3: TGTGCCAGCAGTCGGGACTCCCCTGGGACCGGCGTAAGTTATCCCCAGCATTTT.

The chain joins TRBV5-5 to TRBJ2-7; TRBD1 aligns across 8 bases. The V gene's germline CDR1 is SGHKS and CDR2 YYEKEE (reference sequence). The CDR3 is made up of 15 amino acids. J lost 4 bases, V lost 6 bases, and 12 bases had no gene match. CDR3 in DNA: TGTGCCAGCACCGCGACCCAACAGGGGGGTTACGAGCAGTACTTC. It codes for CASTATQQGGYEQYF.

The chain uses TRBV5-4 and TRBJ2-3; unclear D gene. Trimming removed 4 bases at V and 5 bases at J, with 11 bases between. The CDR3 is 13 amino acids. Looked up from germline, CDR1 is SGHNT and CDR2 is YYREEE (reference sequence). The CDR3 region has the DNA TGTGCCAGCAGCCCCACAAGATTAGATACGCAGTATTTT. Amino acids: CASSPTRLDTQYF.

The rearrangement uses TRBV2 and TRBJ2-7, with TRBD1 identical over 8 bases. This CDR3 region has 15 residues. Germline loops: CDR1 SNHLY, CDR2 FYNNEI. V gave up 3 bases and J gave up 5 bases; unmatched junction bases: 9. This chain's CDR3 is CASSDVGQGTHEQYV. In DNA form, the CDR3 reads TGTGCCAGCAGTGATGTAGGACAGGGAACCCACGAGCAGTACGTC.

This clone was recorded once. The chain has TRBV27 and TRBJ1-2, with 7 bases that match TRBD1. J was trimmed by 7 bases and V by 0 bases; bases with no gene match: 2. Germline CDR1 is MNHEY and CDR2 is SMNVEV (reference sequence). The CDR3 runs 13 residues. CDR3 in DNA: TGTGCCAGCAGTTTATCAAAGGGGGCTGGCTACACCTTC. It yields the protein CASSLSKGAGYTF.

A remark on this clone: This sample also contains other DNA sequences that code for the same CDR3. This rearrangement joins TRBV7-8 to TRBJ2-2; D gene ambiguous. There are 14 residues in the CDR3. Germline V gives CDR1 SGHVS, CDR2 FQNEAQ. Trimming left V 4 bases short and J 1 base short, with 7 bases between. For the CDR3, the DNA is TGTGCCAGCAGCTCGGACGGGAACACCGGGGAGCTGTTTTTT. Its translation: CASSSDGNTGELFF.

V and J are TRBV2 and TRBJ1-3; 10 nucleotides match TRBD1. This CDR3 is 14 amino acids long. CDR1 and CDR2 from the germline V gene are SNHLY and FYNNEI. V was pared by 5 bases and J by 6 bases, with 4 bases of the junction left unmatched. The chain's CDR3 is CASSMTGGENTIYF. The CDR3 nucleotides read TGTGCCAGCAGTATGACAGGGGGCGAAAACACCATATATTTT.

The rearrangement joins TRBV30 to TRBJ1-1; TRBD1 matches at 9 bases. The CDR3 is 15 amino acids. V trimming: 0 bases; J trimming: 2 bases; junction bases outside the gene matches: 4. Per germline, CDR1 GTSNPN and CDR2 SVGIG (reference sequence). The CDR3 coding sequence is TGTGCCTGGAGTGTCTGGACAGGGGCTAACACTGAAGCTTTCTTT. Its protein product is CAWSVWTGANTEAFF. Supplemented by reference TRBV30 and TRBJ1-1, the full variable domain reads SQTIHQWPATLVQPVGSPLSLECTVEGTSNPNLYWYRQAAGRGLQLLFYSVGIGQISSEVPQNLSASRPQDRQFILSSKKLLLSDSGFYLCAWSVWTGANTEAFFGQGTRLTVV.

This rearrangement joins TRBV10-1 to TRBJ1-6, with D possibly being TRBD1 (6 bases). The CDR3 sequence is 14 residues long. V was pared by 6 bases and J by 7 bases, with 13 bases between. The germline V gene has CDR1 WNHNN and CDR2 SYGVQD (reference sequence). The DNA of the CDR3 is TGCGCCAGCAGCGCTAGAGACAGGAATTCACCCCTCCACTTT. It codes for CASSARDRNSPLHF.

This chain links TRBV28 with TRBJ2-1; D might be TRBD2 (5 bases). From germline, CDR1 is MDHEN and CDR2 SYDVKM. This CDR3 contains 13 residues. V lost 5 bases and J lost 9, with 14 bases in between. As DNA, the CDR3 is TGTGCCAGCAGTCCACCAGCGGTTGGTGAGCAGTTCTTC. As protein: CASSPPAVGEQFF.

The CDR3 sequence is CASSLESNTGELFF. The CDR3 DNA reads TGCGCCAGCAGCTTGGAATCGAACACCGGGGAGCTGTTTTTT. V usage is TRBV5-1 and J usage is TRBJ2-2; D not certain. The CDR3 runs 14 residues. V was shortened by 0 bases and J by 0 bases, with 3 bases between the two germline ends. The germline V gene has CDR1 SGHRS and CDR2 YFSETQ.

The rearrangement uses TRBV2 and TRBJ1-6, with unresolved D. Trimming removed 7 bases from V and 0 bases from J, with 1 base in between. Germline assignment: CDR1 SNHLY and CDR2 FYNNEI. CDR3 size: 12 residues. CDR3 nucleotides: TGTGCCAGCAACTCCTATAATTCACCCCTCCACTTT. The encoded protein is CASNSYNSPLHF.

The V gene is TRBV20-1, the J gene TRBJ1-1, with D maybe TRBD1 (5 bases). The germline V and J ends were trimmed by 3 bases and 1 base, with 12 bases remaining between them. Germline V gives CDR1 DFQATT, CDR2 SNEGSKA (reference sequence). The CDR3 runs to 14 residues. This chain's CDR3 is CSASGAMGNTEAFF. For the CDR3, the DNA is TGCAGTGCTAGTGGGGCGATGGGGAACACTGAAGCTTTCTTT.

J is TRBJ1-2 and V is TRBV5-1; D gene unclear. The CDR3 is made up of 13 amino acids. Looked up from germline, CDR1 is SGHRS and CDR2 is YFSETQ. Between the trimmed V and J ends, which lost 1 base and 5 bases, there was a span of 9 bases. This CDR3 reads CASSLFQSYGYTF. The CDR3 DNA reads TGCGCCAGCAGCTTGTTCCAGTCTTATGGCTACACCTTC.

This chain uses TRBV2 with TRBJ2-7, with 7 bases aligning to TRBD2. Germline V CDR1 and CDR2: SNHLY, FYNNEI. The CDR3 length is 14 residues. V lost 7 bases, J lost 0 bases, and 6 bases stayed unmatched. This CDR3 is CASNPGRGSYEQYF. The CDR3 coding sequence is TGTGCCAGCAACCCAGGGAGGGGCTCCTACGAGCAGTACTTC.

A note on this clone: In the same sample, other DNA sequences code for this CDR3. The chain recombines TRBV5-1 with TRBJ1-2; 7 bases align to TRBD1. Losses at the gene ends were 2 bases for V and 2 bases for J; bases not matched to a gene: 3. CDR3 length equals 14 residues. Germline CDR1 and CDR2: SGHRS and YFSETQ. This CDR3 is CASSLGQANYGYTF. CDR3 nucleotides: TGCGCCAGCAGCTTAGGACAGGCCAACTATGGCTACACCTTC.

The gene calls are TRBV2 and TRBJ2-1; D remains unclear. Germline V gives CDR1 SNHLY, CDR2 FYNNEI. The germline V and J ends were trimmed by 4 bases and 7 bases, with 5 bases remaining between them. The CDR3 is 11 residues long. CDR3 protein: CASSAVNEQFF. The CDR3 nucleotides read TGTGCCAGCAGTGCGGTGAATGAGCAGTTCTTC.

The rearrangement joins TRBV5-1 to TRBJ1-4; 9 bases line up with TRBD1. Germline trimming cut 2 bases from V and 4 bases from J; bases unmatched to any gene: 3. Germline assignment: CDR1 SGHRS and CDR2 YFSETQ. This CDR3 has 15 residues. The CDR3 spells CASSLLGQGNEKLFF. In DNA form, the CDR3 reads TGCGCCAGCAGCTTACTGGGACAGGGTAATGAAAAACTGTTTTTT.

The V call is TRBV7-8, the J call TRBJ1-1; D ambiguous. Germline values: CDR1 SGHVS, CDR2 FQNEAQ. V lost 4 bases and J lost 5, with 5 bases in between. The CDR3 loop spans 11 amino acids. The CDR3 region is CASSSDTEAFF. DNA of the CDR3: TGTGCCAGCAGCTCTGATACTGAAGCTTTCTTT.

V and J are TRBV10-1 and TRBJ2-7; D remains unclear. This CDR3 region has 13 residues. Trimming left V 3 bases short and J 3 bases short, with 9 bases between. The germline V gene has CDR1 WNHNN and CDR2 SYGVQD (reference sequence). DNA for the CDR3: TGCGCCAGCAGTGAAGCAGGCGACTACGAGCAGTACTTC. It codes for CASSEAGDYEQYF.